This TCR beta chain was recorded in a study of T cell responses to AZD1222 COVID-19 vaccine. Study conclusions and caveats: Just a handful of AZD1222 recipients were seropositive at baseline.

Assay used: immunoSEQ multiplex PCR; TCRdb lists only in-frame clones, some missing. The sample includes under 130,000 clones, under 95% of them seen just once. V gave up 0 bases and J gave up 7 bases, with 15 bases separating them. The germline gives CDR1 GTSNPN, CDR2 SVGIG (reference sequence). This CDR3 spans 14 amino acids. As for this clone: No antigen is known for it.

V usage is TRBV30 and J usage is TRBJ1-2, with TRBD1 as a possible D gene (6 bases). This clonotype was obtained from an adult in good health. This material consisted of peripheral blood, taken on day 0 of AZD1222 vaccination. CDR3 region: CAWSVQGSPGGYTF. CDR3 DNA sequence: TGTGCCTGGAGTGTACAGGGATCCCCTGGTGGCTACACCTTC.